A selection of T cell receptor beta chains follows, all from one sample in a study of T-cell reconstitution after alpha-beta-depleted transplantation in children. TCRdb independently ran MiXCR on the PCR reads; one entry per CDR3 protein. The repertoire holds approximately 350,000 distinct CDR3 sequences, 10% seen once, with roughly 2.5% in the top ten. The source was PBMCs from the stem cell graft donor, collected from the stem cell graft. These receptors came from a human donor who donated a stem cell graft to a child with acute lymphoblastic leukemia. The CDR3 runs from the conserved cysteine through the conserved F or W. Each record gives: J gene, D gene, clone size, V gene, CDR3 DNA, CDR3 protein. The D gene is left open where the match is weak. Rows give clone size only sometimes, using once, few, many, or a class for an expanded clone.

>TRBJ1-2|-|few|TRBV6-1
TGTGCCAGCAGTGAAGCTGCCTGGACAGTTGACCTCTATGGCTACACCTTC
CASSEAAWTVDLYGYTF
>TRBJ2-2|TRBD1|many|TRBV6-2/TRBV6-3
TGTGCCAGCAGTTCTTTCGGGACAGTGAACACCGGGGAGCTGTTTTTT
CASSSFGTVNTGELFF
>TRBJ1-2|TRBD1|few|TRBV12-3/TRBV12-4
TGTGCCAGCAGTGGGGACAGGGAGTTTTACTATGGCTACACCTTC
CASSGDREFYYGYTF
>TRBJ2-2|TRBD1|-|TRBV12-3/TRBV12-4
TGTACCTTCAGCCCCCCCGACAGGGGCCCGAACACCGGGGAGCTGTTTTTT
CTFSPPDRGPNTGELFF
>TRBJ2-3|-|-|TRBV15
TGTGCCACCAGGCCGATAGGGGCCCGCACAGATACGCAGTATTTT
CATRPIGARTDTQYF
>TRBJ1-1|TRBD1|few|TRBV6-1
TGTGCCAGCAGTGGGGAAATTACAGGGGACCCAGAAGCTTTCTTT
CASSGEITGDPEAFF
>TRBJ2-3|TRBD2|few|TRBV27
TGTGCCAGCAGTTTCGCGGGAGCAGATACGCAGTATTTT
CASSFAGADTQYF
>TRBJ2-7|-|few|TRBV28
TGTGCCAGCAGTTCCCCGGGGGTGAGGGAGCAGTACTTC
CASSSPGVREQYF
>TRBJ2-1|TRBD2|many|TRBV4-2
TGTGCCAGCAGCCAAGCCGGGACTAGCGGGATCTATGAGCAGTTCTTC
CASSQAGTSGIYEQFF
>TRBJ2-1|-|-|TRBV24-1
TGTGCCACCAGTGTTTCTGGTTACGGTGAGCAGTTCTTC
CATSVSGYGEQFF
>TRBJ2-1|TRBD1|few|TRBV7-9
TGTGCCAGCAATGACAGGGGGAAAGGAGATGAGCAGTTCTTC
CASNDRGKGDEQFF
>TRBJ2-3|-|few|TRBV5-1
TGCGCCAGCAGCCCGGAACCTATCGGTCCGGGGAGCACAGATACGCAGTATTTT
CASSPEPIGPGSTDTQYF
>TRBJ2-7|-|few|TRBV6-5
TGTGCCAGCAGTTACGAGGGATTCACGGCCTCCTACGAGCAGTACTTC
CASSYEGFTASYEQYF
>TRBJ2-7|TRBD1|-|TRBV5-1
TGCGCCAGCAGCCCTGCGCCGGGACAGAACTACGAGCTGTACTTC
CASSPAPGQNYELYF
>TRBJ2-7|TRBD1|-|TRBV19
TGTGCCAGTAGTGTGACAGGGGGCGATATCTACGAGCAGTACTTC
CASSVTGGDIYEQYF
>TRBJ2-7|-|-|TRBV27
TGTGCCAGCAGTTTATTTGCGGGCCTCACCTACGAGCAGTACTTC
CASSLFAGLTYEQYF
>TRBJ2-3|TRBD2|-|TRBV20-1
TGCAGTGCTAATGTCGGGACTAGCGCGAAACCCCACTTTGGGGATACGCAGTATTTT
CSANVGTSAKPHFGDTQYF
>TRBJ2-3|TRBD2|many|TRBV15
TGTGCCACCAGCAGGGATCGTCCTGAATGGACTAGCGGGAGGTTGACAGATACGCAGTATTTT
CATSRDRPEWTSGRLTDTQYF
>TRBJ2-3|TRBD2|-|TRBV5-1
TGCGCCAGCAGCCCCCGGGGGGGCGGTAGCACAGATACGCAGTATTTT
CASSPRGGGSTDTQYF
>TRBJ1-2|-|many|TRBV9
TGTGCCAGCAGCGTAGAGGGATGGTATGGCTACACCTTC
CASSVEGWYGYTF
>TRBJ2-3|TRBD2|-|TRBV12-3/TRBV12-4
TGTGCCAGCAGTTTAGGGGGGGGGGAGGGAGATACGCAGTATTTT
CASSLGGGEGDTQYF
>TRBJ2-5|TRBD2|-|TRBV4-1
TGCGCCAGCAGCCAAGGTGGTGGACTAGCGGGAGGGTTGTGGGAGACCCAGTACTTC
CASSQGGGLAGGLWETQYF
>TRBJ2-6|-|-|TRBV27
TGTGCGATAGGGCCTGGGGCCAACGTCCTGACTTTC
CAIGPGANVLTF
>TRBJ2-3|-|few|TRBV4-1
TGCGCCAGCGAGGGAGCGGGTGAAGATACGCAGTATTTT
CASEGAGEDTQYF
>TRBJ2-1|TRBD1|many|TRBV4-3
TGCGCCAGCAGCTTGGGGACAGGGTCCAATGAGCAGTTCTTC
CASSLGTGSNEQFF
>TRBJ1-1|TRBD1|few|TRBV4-2
TGTGCCAGCAGCCAACCCGTCGGACAGGGGGCGAGGGAAGCTTTCTTT
CASSQPVGQGAREAFF